One and the same sample provided the 17 T cell receptor beta chains below, sequenced in a study of human T cells and chemical hapten exposure. One entry per CDR3 protein, called by TCRdb with MiXCR from the RACE reads. The sample holds some 50,000 distinct CDR3 sequences, 7.5% to 10% seen once. Time point specified: patch test 1, 2 weeks after DPC sensitization. The treatment denotes: therapeutic diphenylcyclopropenone sensitization with weekly scalp DPC. The sample in question was whole blood, obtained in connection with sensitization to the hapten diphenylcyclopropenone (DPC). These receptors were collected from a middle-aged woman with alopecia areata. Some clones in this sample may be carry-over from other donors' samples.

The chain's CDR3 is CASSIKDGGEQYF. Here the CDR3 DNA reads TGTGCCAGTAGTATAAAGGATGGAGGCGAGCAGTACTTC. The chain is built from TRBV19 and TRBJ2-7; possible D gene TRBD2, 5 bases. Germline loops: CDR1 LNHDA, CDR2 SQIVND (reference sequence). The CDR3 covers 13 residues. V was trimmed by 2 bases and J by 6 bases, leaving 11 bases between them.

This clonotype was picked up a small number of times. V and J are TRBV20-1 and TRBJ1-2; weak D call: TRBD1 (6 bases). The CDR3 is 11 amino acids. Looked up from germline, CDR1 is DFQATT and CDR2 is SNEGSKA (reference sequence). Trimming took 5 bases from V and 4 from J, leaving 8 bases between them. This chain's CDR3 is CSALDSYGYTF. The CDR3 nucleotides read TGCAGTGCTCTGGACAGCTATGGCTACACCTTC.

This clonotype was picked up a small number of times. The CDR3 bases are TGTGCCAGCAGGGAATCGGGGAATCAGCCCCAGCATTTT. As protein: CASRESGNQPQHF. This chain connects TRBV6-1 to TRBJ1-5; no definite D call. This CDR3 has 13 residues. V lost 6 bases to trimming and J lost 4 bases, with 10 bases between them. Germline V gives CDR1 MNHNS, CDR2 SASEGT.

There are many counts of this clonotype. J is TRBJ2-1 and V is TRBV5-4, with D possibly being TRBD2 (7 bases). The V gene's germline CDR1 is SGHNT and CDR2 YYREEE (reference sequence). The CDR3 is 16 amino acids. Trimming pared 6 bases from V and 0 bases from J, leaving 16 bases between. The CDR3 DNA reads TGTGCCAGCATCCAGAGGGGAGGGGGCTCCTACAATGAGCAGTTCTTC. This encodes CASIQRGGGSYNEQFF.

The chain combines TRBV6-5 with TRBJ2-1; no definite D call. CDR1 and CDR2 (germline): MNHEY, SVGAGI. The V end lost 1 base, the J end lost 7 bases, and 2 bases lay between the germline ends. The CDR3 covers 11 residues. The CDR3 reads CASSYLNEQFF. CDR3 DNA sequence: TGTGCCAGCAGTTACTTAAATGAGCAGTTCTTC.

In this sample, this clonotype turned up a few times. V gene TRBV10-3 combines with J gene TRBJ2-3; 7 nucleotides line up with TRBD1. Trimming cost V 2 bases and J 2 bases; bases outside gene matches: 4. CDR1 is ENHRY, CDR2 SYGVKD, per germline. The CDR3 sequence is 15 residues long. The CDR3 sequence is CAISEGRGTTDTQYF. In nucleotides, the CDR3 is TGTGCCATCAGTGAGGGCAGGGGGACCACAGATACGCAGTATTTT.

This clonotype was detected only a few times. The J gene is TRBJ2-7, the V gene TRBV7-3, with no clear D. This CDR3 comprises 13 residues. Trimming left V 0 bases short and J 7 bases short, with 10 bases between. CDR1 is SGHTA and CDR2 is FQGTGA in the germline V gene. This chain's CDR3 is CASSLTSTGEQYF. In nucleotides, the CDR3 is TGTGCCAGCAGCTTAACATCAACCGGGGAGCAGTACTTC.

This clonotype was detected a few times. The gene calls are TRBV7-2 and TRBJ2-6, with D uncertain. Germline loops: CDR1 SGHTA, CDR2 FQGNSA. The CDR3 is 12 residues long. CDR3 in DNA: TGTGCGGTGAGCTCTGGGGCCAACGTCCTGACTTTC. Translation gives CAVSSGANVLTF. The full variable domain, its missing parts supplied by reference TRBV7-2 and TRBJ2-6, is GAGVSQSPSNKVTEKGKDVELRCDPISGHTALYWYRQSLGQGLEFLIYFQGNSAPDKSGLPSDRFSAERTGGSVSTLTIQRTQQEDSAVYLCAVSSGANVLTFGAGSRLTVL.

The genes are TRBV7-2 and TRBJ2-7; D may correspond to TRBD1 or TRBD2 (6 bases each). The germline V and J ends were trimmed by 3 bases and 5 bases, with 23 bases remaining between them. Germline CDR1 and CDR2: SGHTA and FQGNSA. The CDR3 is made up of 17 amino acids. The CDR3 region is CASSFRRFGGQVNEQYF. DNA of the CDR3: TGTGCCAGCAGCTTCAGGAGGTTTGGGGGGCAGGTGAACGAGCAGTACTTC.

This chain joins TRBV30 and TRBJ2-1; tentative D call: TRBD2 (5 bases). The CDR3 has 13 amino acids. Germline values: CDR1 GTSNPN, CDR2 SVGIG (reference sequence). Trimming removed 2 bases from V and 7 bases from J, with 12 bases in between. The CDR3 spells CAWSITSTNEQFF. The DNA of the CDR3 is TGTGCCTGGAGTATCACTAGTACTAATGAGCAGTTCTTC.

The chain employs TRBV4-3 and TRBJ2-7; 7 nucleotides agree with TRBD2. V lost 0 bases and J lost 5; bases outside the gene matches: 7. Per the germline V gene, CDR1 is LGHNA and CDR2 is YSLEER. The CDR3 totals 15 residues. Written as DNA, the CDR3 is TGCGCCAGCAGCCAAGACCCCCGGACTAGGGACGAGCAGTACTTC. Amino acids: CASSQDPRTRDEQYF.

Remarks on this clonotype: A much larger clone lies a single base off, so this may be a read error. V and J are TRBV12-3 or TRBV12-4 and TRBJ2-5, with TRBD2 identical over 8 bases. Unmatched junction bases numbered 6, after V lost 6 bases and J lost 0 bases. The CDR3 consists of 15 residues. The CDR3 is CASSLTGGYQETQYF. CDR3 bases: TGTGCCAGCAGCCTAACGGGGGGGTACCAAGAGACCCAGTACTTC.

This clonotype has just a few counts. The chain joins TRBV19 to TRBJ1-2; possibly TRBD1 for D (6 bases). The germline gives CDR1 LNHDA, CDR2 SQIVND (reference sequence). The CDR3 sequence is 15 residues long. Trimming took off 4 bases at V and 5 bases at J, with 17 bases between the two ends. CDR3 coding DNA: TGTGCCAGTAGTACCCCCGGAGGGGGGGATTATGGCTACACCTTC. Translating it yields CASSTPGGGDYGYTF.

This clonotype came up many times. J is TRBJ2-3 and V is TRBV5-1; 10 bases are a match to TRBD2. V dropped 3 bases and J dropped 2; count of bases not matched to a gene: 6. Germline CDR1 is SGHRS and CDR2 is YFSETQ. The CDR3 has 16 residues. CDR3 nucleotides: TGCGCCAGCAGCTCGATACTAGCGGGGATCACAGATACGCAGTATTTT. Its protein is CASSSILAGITDTQYF.

This clonotype was picked up many times. The genes are TRBV5-4 and TRBJ2-5; TRBD1 matches 9 bases. CDR1 and CDR2 from the germline V gene are SGHNT and YYREEE (reference sequence). The J segment lost 4 bases and the V segment lost 3 bases, leaving 7 bases of the junction unmatched. This CDR3 has 15 residues. In nucleotides, the CDR3 is TGTGCCAGCAGCTCTAACAGGGGGCGCGGAGAGACCCAGTACTTC. This sequence encodes CASSSNRGRGETQYF.

There are many counts of this clonotype. Written as DNA, the CDR3 is TGTGCCAGCAGTTTATCGCCCCGGGGGGGGTCTACCCTATTCTATGGCTACACCTTC. It encodes CASSLSPRGGSTLFYGYTF. The chain links TRBV27 to TRBJ1-2; a possible D gene is TRBD1 (5 bases). Trimming removed 0 bases at V and 4 bases at J, with 24 bases between. The CDR3 runs 19 residues. Germline lookup yields CDR1 MNHEY and CDR2 SMNVEV (reference sequence).

This clonotype was observed a few times. The chain couples TRBV12-3 or TRBV12-4 to TRBJ2-1; D is perhaps TRBD2 (7 bases). Trimming removed 6 bases at V and 7 bases at J, with 16 bases between. This CDR3 comprises 14 residues. CDR3: CASRVAGARNEQFF. The CDR3 nucleotides are TGTGCCAGCAGAGTGGCGGGGGCCCGTAATGAGCAGTTCTTC.